The clone carrying this T cell receptor beta chain was counted many times. Its target is not known. One junction end disagrees with the germline gene, perhaps due to a read error. The beta constant-region primer was an equimolar mix of two oligonucleotides covering TRBC1 and TRBC2. Four rounds of PCR amplified the ligated cDNA using nested alpha and beta constant-region primers plus SP2. One entry per CDR3 protein results from TCRdb running MiXCR on the UMI-ligation and nested PCR reads. The table includes 150,000 or so distinct CDR3 sequences, 20% to 25% detected once. The CDR3 spans 13 residues. CDR1 is SQVTM and CDR2 is ANQGSEA in the germline V gene. The source of the sample is a study of naive and memory T cell subsets. Study-level results: Expression changes during T cell differentiation may affect RNA-based TCR counts. Each distinct alpha or beta sequence counts as one clonotype. A few larger clonotypes appeared in naive repertoires, especially CD8, possibly memory cells re-expressing CD45RA.

Alpha and beta libraries were amplified separately from the second PCR onward. This TCR was recovered from a human donor in good health. The chain combines TRBV29-1 with TRBJ2-3; D may be TRBD2 (5 bases). Sequenced: naive CD4+ T cells from blood. CDR3 DNA: TGTGGACTGAAGAATGACGGCACAGATACGCAGTATTTT. It codes for CGLKNDGTDTQYF.